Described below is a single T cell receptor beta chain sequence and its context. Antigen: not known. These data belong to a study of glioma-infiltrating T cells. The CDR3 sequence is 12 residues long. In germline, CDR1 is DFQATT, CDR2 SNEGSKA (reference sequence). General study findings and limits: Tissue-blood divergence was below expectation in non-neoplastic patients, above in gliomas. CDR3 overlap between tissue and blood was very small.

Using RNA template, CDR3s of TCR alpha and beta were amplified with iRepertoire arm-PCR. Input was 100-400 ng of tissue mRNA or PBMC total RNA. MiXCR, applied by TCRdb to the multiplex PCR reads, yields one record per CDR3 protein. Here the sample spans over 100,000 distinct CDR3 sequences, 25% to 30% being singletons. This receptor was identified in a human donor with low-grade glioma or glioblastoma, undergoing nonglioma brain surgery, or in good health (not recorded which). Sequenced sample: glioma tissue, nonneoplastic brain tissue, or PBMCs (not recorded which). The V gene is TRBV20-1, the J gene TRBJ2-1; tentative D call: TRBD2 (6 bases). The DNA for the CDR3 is TGCAGGGTGAGGAGGGGCACCAATGAGCAGTTCTTC. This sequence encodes CRVRRGTNEQFF.